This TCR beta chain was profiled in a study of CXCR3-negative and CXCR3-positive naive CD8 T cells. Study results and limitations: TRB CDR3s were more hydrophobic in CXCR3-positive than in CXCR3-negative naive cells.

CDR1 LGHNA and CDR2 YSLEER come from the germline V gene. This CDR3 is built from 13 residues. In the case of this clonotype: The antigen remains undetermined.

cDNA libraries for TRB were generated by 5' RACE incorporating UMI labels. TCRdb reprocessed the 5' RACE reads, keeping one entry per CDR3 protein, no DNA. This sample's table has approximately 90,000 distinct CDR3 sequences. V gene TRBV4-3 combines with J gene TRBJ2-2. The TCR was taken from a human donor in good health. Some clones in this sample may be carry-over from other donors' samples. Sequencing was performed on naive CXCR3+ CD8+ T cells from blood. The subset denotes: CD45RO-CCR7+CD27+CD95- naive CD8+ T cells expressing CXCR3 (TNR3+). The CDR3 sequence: CASSQAESGELFF.